This TCR beta chain was sequenced during a study of T cells in Graves' hyperthyroidism and ophthalmopathy. Amplification yielded TCR beta CDR3 regions, with RNA transcripts as the source. With the HTBI primer set, the TCR CDR3 went through a first round of RT-PCR. TCRdb re-analysed the multiplex PCR reads in MiXCR, keeping a single row per CDR3 protein. The top ten clones hold 9% to 9.5% of a sample with about 400,000 distinct CDR3 sequences, approximately 13% of them seen once. This clonotype was recorded many times. As yet, its antigen is unknown. Germline-derived CDR1 and CDR2 are SGHVS and FQNEAQ. This CDR3 region has 16 residues. V lost 0 bases to trimming and J lost 1 base, with 12 bases between them. Study-level findings and limits: Stable hyperthyroidism and ophthalmopathy were separated using 13 V-J signatures.

This clonotype was obtained from a woman under 30 with Graves' hyperthyroidism. The sequenced material came from blood. The chain joins TRBV7-8 to TRBJ1-1, with TRBD1 as a possible D gene (6 bases). This CDR3 reads CASSLAAGAANTEAFF. In DNA, the CDR3 is TGTGCCAGCAGCTTAGCGGCGGGGGCCGCGAACACTGAAGCTTTCTTT. Full variable domain (rest looked up from reference TRBV7-8 and TRBJ1-1): GAGVSQSPRYKVAKRGQDVALRCDPISGHVSLFWYQQALGQGPEFLTYFQNEAQLDKSGLPSDRFFAERPEGSVSTLKIQRTQQEDSAVYLCASSLAAGAANTEAFFGQGTRLTVV.